Here is one T cell receptor beta chain with its context. For the second PCR, which ran for about 6 to 11 cycles, a sample-barcoded 5' primer and a J-beta primer mix were used. TCRdb used MiXCR to reprocess the 5' RACE reads, holding one entry per CDR3 protein. The profile covers 850,000 to 1,000,000 distinct CDR3 sequences, with around 48% appearing a single time and under 15% taken by the ten largest. Germline CDR1 and CDR2: SEHNR and FQNEAQ (reference sequence). The CDR3 runs 15 residues. Trimming shortened V by 6 bases and J by 6 bases, and 15 bases separated the two germline ends. This sample is part of a study of blood T cells in healthy people across ages.

The origin of this receptor is a man younger than 45 in good health. The rearrangement links TRBV7-9 to TRBJ2-6; possible D gene TRBD1, 6 bases. The sequencing sample was made of blood. This CDR3 reads CASSSDRSVANVLTF. CDR3 in DNA: TGTGCCAGCAGTTCAGACAGGAGTGTGGCCAACGTCCTGACTTTC.